This T cell receptor beta chain was recorded in a study of CD8+ T cells in alopecia areata (dated 2018 in TCRdb). Study-wide context: The treated patients, all with moderate-to-severe alopecia areata, were enrolled in an open-label pilot trial of oral tofacitinib given at 5 to 10 mg twice daily. In both human patients and the C3H/HeJ mouse model, the study applied high-throughput TCRbeta sequencing to look at T cell clonal expansion in alopecia areata. Clonality in the scalp was compared among normal scalp (n=4), patchy alopecia areata scalp (n=8), and alopecia totalis/universalis scalp (n=8). Biopsies were taken from tofacitinib-treated patients at baseline and at 4 and 24 weeks of treatment, and a later scalp biopsy was taken in several of the tofacitinib-treated patients. Amplification of TCRbeta CDR3 regions was done by immunoSEQ multiplex PCR using 35 Vbeta forward primers and 13 Jbeta reverse primers. RNA was obtained with the PAXgene miRNA kit for fixed scalp, the miRNeasy kit for PBMCs, and the RNeasy kit for mouse skin. Tofacitinib was administered for 6 to 18 months, and 6 months of follow-up off drug were then conducted to assess delayed response and recurrence. Human TCRbeta sequencing covered scalp tissue and sorted CD4+ and CD8+ peripheral blood T cells from patchy and totalis/universalis alopecia areata patients and healthy controls. In treated patients, disease severity was measured using the SALT score, which gives the percentage of scalp surface area affected.

Library preparation was by the immunoSEQ multiplex PCR assay. For TCR sequencing, RNA was extracted from every sample and reverse transcribed into cDNA to serve as template. SuperScript III was used for first-strand cDNA synthesis, primed with a 2:1 mix of oligo-dT and random hexamers. A synthetic immune receptor repertoire was used to assess amplification bias, and residual bias was removed computationally. The original methods were these. Raw reads were preprocessed for error removal, and CDR3 was defined according to IMGT conventions as running from the conserved cysteine to phenylalanine. Clonality was calculated as 1 minus Shannon entropy normalized by log2 of the number of productive unique TCRs. CD4 or CD8 identity of scalp clones was inferred by cross-referencing scalp TCRbeta sequences with sorted blood CD4 and CD8 repertoires. The immuneACCESS repertoire file appears here via TCRdb, limited to in-frame rearrangements. These files lack a portion of the clones; in checked studies, under half of the deficit traces to unresolved V genes, and the cause of the others is not known. Clone size and V and J calls were adopted from that table, with D and trimming inferred from the DNA. The sample table holds 200,000 or so clones, of which over 45% were seen once. Together, the top ten hold under 7% of the sample.

CDR1 and CDR2 are read off the germline V gene (reference sequence) as SEHNR and FQNEAQ. The CDR3 sequence holds 14 residues, the cysteine and phenylalanine included. The retained sequence is limited to the CDR3, 42 bases, with the frame set at the first base. Details on this clone: No antigen is known for it. Its ends do not fully match the called genes, so a read error is possible.

Read against the paper, the sample's time point label means: around 24 weeks on oral tofacitinib. This specimen's treatment or condition label, per the study, means: oral pan-JAK inhibitor, 5-10 mg twice daily. Lesional scalp punch biopsies and peripheral blood were collected from alopecia areata patients. PBMCs were isolated by density centrifugation and stained for CD3, CD4 and CD8, and CD4+ and CD8+ T cells were sorted on a FACSAria. Overall results and qualifications from the work: During tofacitinib treatment, many expanded lesional clones stuck around in both scalp and blood, and this persistence may partly explain why relapse happens after treatment is stopped. Compared with normal scalp, lesional scalp, particularly in alopecia totalis/universalis, had higher clonality and more expanded CD8+ clones, which suggests antigenic drive. Scalp TCR repertoire analysis is complicated because resident alphabeta T cells in normal human skin are also sequenced, whereas mouse skin is dominated by gammadelta T cells. Because the treated cohort was small and had just a single nonresponder, larger studies are needed to establish links between baseline CD8+ expansion and response. Tofacitinib significantly decreased scalp clonality and the number of expanded CD8+ clones among the top 100 scalp clones. Compared with mice, TCR sequences shared between patients were less clear, possibly partly because of HLA diversity across the patient population.

This sample comprised CD4+ T cells sorted from blood, obtained at week 24, from a patient treated with tofacitinib. The sequence was obtained from a human donor with alopecia areata. The rearranged chain carries TRBV7-9 and TRBJ2-7; the D gene is possibly TRBD2, with 7 bases matching. The DNA sequence is as follows: TGTGCCACTTCAAGGGGGGGCAGTGCCTACGAGCAGTACTTT. It translates as CATSRGGSAYEQYF.